Listed below are T cell receptor beta chains from one sample, sequenced in a study of identical twins. TCRdb recomputed calls from the 5' RACE reads with MiXCR, one row per CDR3 protein. Of about 720,000 distinct CDR3 sequences in the sample, approximately 9% were seen once. These data were also filed under a second study, of yellow fever vaccine responses in identical twins.

Material for sequencing was PBMCs. These receptors came from a woman aged 18-30 years in good health. Both conserved end residues are part of each CDR3. Each record gives: V gene, J gene, D gene, clone size, CDR3 protein, CDR3 DNA. The D gene is left open where the match is weak. Some rows mark clone size as missing; the rest say once, few, many or name a class of expanded clone.

>TRBV7-3|TRBJ2-3|TRBD1|.
CASSSQPRTGMRADTQYF
TGTGCCAGCAGCTCTCAACCGAGGACAGGGATGAGGGCAGATACGCAGTATTTT
>TRBV11-2|TRBJ2-3|TRBD2|.
CASSSMGRGGDTQYF
TGTGCCAGCAGCTCGATGGGGCGGGGAGGGGATACGCAGTATTTT
>TRBV6-1|TRBJ2-3|.|.
CASKARGLFTDTQYF
TGTGCCAGCAAGGCGAGGGGCCTATTCACAGATACGCAGTATTTT
>TRBV6-1|TRBJ2-3|TRBD1|.
CATLWTGVGPDTQYF
TGTGCCACCCTATGGACAGGGGTGGGTCCAGATACGCAGTATTTT
>TRBV29-1|TRBJ2-1|TRBD2|many
CSVLGLATYNEQFF
TGCAGCGTATTGGGACTAGCGACTTACAATGAGCAGTTCTTC
>TRBV11-2|TRBJ2-5|.|.
CASSLDRDGSWETQYF
TGTGCCAGCAGCTTAGACCGGGACGGGTCGTGGGAGACCCAGTACTTC
>TRBV2|TRBJ1-4|.|few
CASSEGSRSTNEKLFF
TGTGCCAGCAGTGAAGGGTCCAGATCAACTAATGAAAAACTGTTTTTT
>TRBV27|TRBJ2-3|.|few
CASSTRGVYTDTQYF
TGTGCCAGCAGTACTAGGGGGGTTTACACAGATACGCAGTATTTT
>TRBV24-1|TRBJ2-2|TRBD1|few
CATRQTGGKPNTGELFF
TGTGCCACCAGACAAACAGGGGGCAAACCTAACACCGGGGAGCTGTTTTTT
>TRBV7-2|TRBJ2-5|.|.
CASSLNVLEETQYF
TGTGCCAGCAGCTTAAATGTGTTAGAGGAGACCCAGTACTTC
>TRBV6-2/TRBV6-3|TRBJ2-7|TRBD1|many
CASSRGTGNEQYF
TGTGCCAGCAGCCGCGGGACAGGGAACGAGCAGTACTTC
>TRBV12-3/TRBV12-4|TRBJ2-5|.|many
CASSLVQGSWETQYF
TGTGCCAGCAGTTTAGTCCAGGGGAGTTGGGAGACCCAGTACTTC
>TRBV3-1|TRBJ2-2|TRBD2|few
CASSQQAGGLNTGELFF
TGTGCCAGCAGCCAACAAGCGGGGGGGTTAAACACCGGGGAGCTGTTTTTT
>TRBV29-1|TRBJ2-7|.|many
CSVDSSLGDEQYF
TGCAGCGTTGACAGCTCCTTGGGGGACGAGCAGTACTTC
>TRBV9|TRBJ1-1|.|.
CASSVGVRTDALF
TGTGCCAGCAGCGTAGGAGTAAGGACAGACGCATTGTTT
>TRBV6-5|TRBJ2-1|TRBD2|few
CASSSSGSDYNEQFF
TGTGCCAGCAGTTCTAGCGGGAGCGACTACAATGAGCAGTTCTTC
>TRBV5-5|TRBJ2-1|.|few
CASSLAWPADDEQFF
TGTGCCAGCAGCTTGGCCTGGCCCGCGGACGATGAGCAGTTCTTC
>TRBV7-2|TRBJ1-1|.|.
CASSLVTGLRGTEAFF
TGTGCCAGCAGCTTAGTTACAGGGCTTCGGGGTACTGAAGCTTTCTTT
>TRBV6-5|TRBJ2-2|TRBD1|many
CASSSAIGQGAGELFF
TGTGCCAGCAGTTCGGCAATTGGACAGGGGGCCGGGGAGCTGTTTTTT
>TRBV30|TRBJ2-1|.|.
CAWGTSYNEQFF
TGTGCCTGGGGTACTAGCTACAATGAGCAGTTCTTC
>TRBV5-1|TRBJ1-4|.|few
CASSLVGAASNEKLFF
TGCGCCAGCAGCTTGGTTGGGGCAGCCTCAAATGAAAAACTGTTTTTT
>TRBV12-3/TRBV12-4|TRBJ2-7|TRBD2|few
CASSQESGKGHEQYF
TGTGCCAGCAGCCAGGAGAGCGGGAAAGGCCACGAGCAGTACTTC